This T cell receptor beta chain originates from a study of Tregs in tolerant kidney transplant recipients. Details on this clone: Its antigen is unidentified.

Sequenced by immunoSEQ multiplex PCR; TCRdb stores in-frame clones only, minus some. The table lists approximately 90,000 clones, over 85% of them singletons. Overall study results and limits: This study did not directly address biological reproducibility. Findings come from small patient numbers and require larger validation. Tregs expanded with activated donor B cells seemed most donor-specific.

This CDR3 has 13 amino acids. CDR1 is SGHVS, CDR2 FQNEAQ, per germline. V lost 5 bases to trimming and J lost 5 bases, with 12 bases between them. The source is a human donor in good health. Sequencing input: CD8+ T cells from blood. The chain joins TRBV7-8 to TRBJ2-5; perhaps TRBD1 as D (6 bases). The CDR3 DNA sequence: TGTGCCAGCAGCACAGGGTTGGCGGAGACCCAGTACTTC. It codes for CASSTGLAETQYF.